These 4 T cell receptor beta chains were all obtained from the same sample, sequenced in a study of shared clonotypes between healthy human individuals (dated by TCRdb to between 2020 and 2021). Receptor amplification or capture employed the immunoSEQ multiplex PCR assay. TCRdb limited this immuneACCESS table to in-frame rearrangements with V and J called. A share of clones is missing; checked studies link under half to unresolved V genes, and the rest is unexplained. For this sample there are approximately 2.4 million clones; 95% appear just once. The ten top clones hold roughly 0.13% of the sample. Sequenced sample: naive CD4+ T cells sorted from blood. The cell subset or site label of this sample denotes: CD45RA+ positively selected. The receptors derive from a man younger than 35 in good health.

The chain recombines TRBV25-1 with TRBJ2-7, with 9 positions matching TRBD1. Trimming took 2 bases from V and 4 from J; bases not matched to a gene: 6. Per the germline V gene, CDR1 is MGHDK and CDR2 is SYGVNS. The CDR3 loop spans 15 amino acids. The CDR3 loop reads CASSEGTGRRYEQYF. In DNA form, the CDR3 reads TGTGCCAGCAGTGAAGGGACAGGGCGGCGGTACGAGCAGTACTTC.

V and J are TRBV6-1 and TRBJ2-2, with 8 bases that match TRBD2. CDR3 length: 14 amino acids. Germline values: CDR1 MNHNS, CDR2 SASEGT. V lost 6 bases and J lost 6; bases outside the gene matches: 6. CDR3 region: CASSPRLASGELFF. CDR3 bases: TGTGCCAGCAGCCCTAGACTAGCGTCCGGGGAGCTGTTTTTT.

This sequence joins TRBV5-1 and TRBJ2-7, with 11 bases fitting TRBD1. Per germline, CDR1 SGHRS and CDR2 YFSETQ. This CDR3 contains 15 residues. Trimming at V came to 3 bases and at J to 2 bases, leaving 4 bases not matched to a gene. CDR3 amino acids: CASSWGQGETYEQYF. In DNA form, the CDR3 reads TGCGCCAGCAGCTGGGGACAGGGGGAGACCTACGAGCAGTACTTC.

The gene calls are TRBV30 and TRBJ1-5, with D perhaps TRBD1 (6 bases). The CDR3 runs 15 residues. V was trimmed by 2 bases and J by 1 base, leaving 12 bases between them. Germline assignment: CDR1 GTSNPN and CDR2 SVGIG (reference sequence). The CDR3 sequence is CAWSLRGGSNQPQHF. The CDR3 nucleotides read TGTGCCTGGAGTCTAAGGGGGGGGAGCAATCAGCCCCAGCATTTT.